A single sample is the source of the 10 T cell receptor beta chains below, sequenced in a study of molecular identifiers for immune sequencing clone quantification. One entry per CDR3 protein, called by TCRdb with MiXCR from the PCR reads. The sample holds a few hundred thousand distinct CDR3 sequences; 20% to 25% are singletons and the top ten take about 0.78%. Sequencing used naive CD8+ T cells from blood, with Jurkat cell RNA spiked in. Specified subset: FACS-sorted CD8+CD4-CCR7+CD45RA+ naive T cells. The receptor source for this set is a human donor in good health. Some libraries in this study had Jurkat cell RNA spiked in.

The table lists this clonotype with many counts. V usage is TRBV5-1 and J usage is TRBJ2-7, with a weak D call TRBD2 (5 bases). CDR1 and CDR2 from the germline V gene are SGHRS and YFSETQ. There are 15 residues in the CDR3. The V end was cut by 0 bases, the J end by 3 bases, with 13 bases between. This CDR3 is CASSLAGNGYYEQYF. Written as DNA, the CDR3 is TGCGCCAGCAGCTTGGCCGGGAACGGGTACTACGAGCAGTACTTC.

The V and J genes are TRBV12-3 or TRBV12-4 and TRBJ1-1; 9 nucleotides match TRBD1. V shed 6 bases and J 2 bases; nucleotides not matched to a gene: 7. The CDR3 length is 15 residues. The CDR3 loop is CASSSKGQGNTEAFF. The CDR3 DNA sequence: TGTGCCAGCAGCTCCAAGGGACAGGGCAACACTGAAGCTTTCTTT.

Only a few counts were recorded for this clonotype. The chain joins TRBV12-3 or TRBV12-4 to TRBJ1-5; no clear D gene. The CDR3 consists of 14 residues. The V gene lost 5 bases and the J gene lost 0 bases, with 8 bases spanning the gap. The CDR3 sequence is CASSTRSSNQPQHF. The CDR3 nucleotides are TGTGCCAGCAGTACCAGGTCTAGCAATCAGCCCCAGCATTTT.

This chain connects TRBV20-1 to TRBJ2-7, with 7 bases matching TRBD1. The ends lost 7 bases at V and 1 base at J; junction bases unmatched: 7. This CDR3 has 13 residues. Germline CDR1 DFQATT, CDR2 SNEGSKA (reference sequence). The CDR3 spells CSGRRQGSYEQYF. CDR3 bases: TGCAGTGGACGGAGACAGGGATCCTACGAGCAGTACTTC.

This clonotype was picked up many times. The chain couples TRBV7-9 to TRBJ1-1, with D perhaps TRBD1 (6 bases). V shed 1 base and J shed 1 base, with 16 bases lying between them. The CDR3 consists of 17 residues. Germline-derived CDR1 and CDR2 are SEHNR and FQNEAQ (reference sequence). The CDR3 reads CASSLGGLGTQNTEAFF. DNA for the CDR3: TGTGCCAGCAGCTTAGGGGGCTTAGGGACACAGAACACTGAAGCTTTCTTT.

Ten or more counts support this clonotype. CDR3 amino acids: CSATVDTGELFF. In nucleotides, the CDR3 is TGCAGTGCCACGGTGGACACCGGGGAGCTGTTTTTT. The J gene is TRBJ2-2, the V gene TRBV20-1; D is unclear. CDR1 and CDR2 (germline): DFQATT, SNEGSKA (reference sequence). Trimming stripped 6 bases from V and 3 bases from J, with 8 bases between. CDR3 length: 12 residues.

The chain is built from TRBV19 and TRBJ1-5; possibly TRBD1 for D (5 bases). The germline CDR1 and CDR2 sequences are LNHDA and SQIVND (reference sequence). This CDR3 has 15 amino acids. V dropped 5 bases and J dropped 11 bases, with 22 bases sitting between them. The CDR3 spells CASSSSRKGKETQHF. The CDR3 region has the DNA TGTGCCAGTAGTTCCTCAAGGAAGGGGAAAGAGACCCAGCATTTT.

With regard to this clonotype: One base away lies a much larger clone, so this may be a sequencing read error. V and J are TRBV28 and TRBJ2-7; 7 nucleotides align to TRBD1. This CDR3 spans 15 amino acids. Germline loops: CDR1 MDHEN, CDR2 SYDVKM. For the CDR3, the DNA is TGTGCCAGCAGTTTGAGGGGGCTGAAATCCTGCGAGCAGTACTTC. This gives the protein CASSLRGLKSCEQYF. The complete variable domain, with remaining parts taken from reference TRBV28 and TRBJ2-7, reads DVKVTQSSRYLVKRTGEKVFLECVQDMDHENMFWYRQDPGLGLRLIYFSYDVKMKEKGDIPEGYSVSREKKERFSLILESASTNQTSMYLCASSLRGLKSCEQYFGPGTRLTVT.

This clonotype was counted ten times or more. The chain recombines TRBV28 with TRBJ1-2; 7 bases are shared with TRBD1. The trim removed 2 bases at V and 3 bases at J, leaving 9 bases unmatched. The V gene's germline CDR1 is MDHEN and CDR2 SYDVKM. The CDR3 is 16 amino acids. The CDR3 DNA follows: TGTGCCAGCAGTTTAAAAACAGGGGAGGGCGACTATGGCTACACCTTC. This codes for CASSLKTGEGDYGYTF.

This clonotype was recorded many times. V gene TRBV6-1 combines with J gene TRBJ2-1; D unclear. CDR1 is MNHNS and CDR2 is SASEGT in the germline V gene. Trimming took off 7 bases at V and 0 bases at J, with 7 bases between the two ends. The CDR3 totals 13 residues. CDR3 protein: CASTRSSYNEQFF. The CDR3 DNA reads TGTGCCAGCACTCGAAGCTCCTACAATGAGCAGTTCTTC.